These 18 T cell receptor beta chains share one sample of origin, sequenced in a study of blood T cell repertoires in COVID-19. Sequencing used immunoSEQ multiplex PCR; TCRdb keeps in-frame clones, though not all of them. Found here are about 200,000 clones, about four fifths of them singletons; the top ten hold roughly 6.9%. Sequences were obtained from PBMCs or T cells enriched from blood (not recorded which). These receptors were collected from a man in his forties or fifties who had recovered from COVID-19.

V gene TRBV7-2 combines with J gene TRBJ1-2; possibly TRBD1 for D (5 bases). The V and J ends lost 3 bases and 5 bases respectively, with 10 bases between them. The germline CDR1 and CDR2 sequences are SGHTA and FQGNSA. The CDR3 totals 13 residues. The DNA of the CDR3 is TGTGCCAGCAGCTTGGCAGGGCGGTATGGCTACACCTTC. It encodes CASSLAGRYGYTF.

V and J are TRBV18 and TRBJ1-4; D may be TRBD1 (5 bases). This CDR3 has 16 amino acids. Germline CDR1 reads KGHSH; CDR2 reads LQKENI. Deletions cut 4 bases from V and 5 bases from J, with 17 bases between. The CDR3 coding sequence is TGTGCCAGCTCACTTAGCCAGGGCCAAACGAATGAAAAACTGTTTTTT. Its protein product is CASSLSQGQTNEKLFF.

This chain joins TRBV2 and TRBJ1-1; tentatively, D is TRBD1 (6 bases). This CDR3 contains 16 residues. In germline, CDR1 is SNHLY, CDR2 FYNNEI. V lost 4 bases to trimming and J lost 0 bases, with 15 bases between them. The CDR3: CASSGGTGLMNTEAFF. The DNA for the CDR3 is TGTGCCAGCAGTGGGGGCACAGGGTTGATGAACACTGAAGCTTTCTTT. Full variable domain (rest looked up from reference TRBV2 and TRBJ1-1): EPEVTQTPSHQVTQMGQEVILRCVPISNHLYFYWYRQILGQKVEFLVSFYNNEISEKSEIFDDQFSVERPDGSNFTLKIRSTKLEDSAMYFCASSGGTGLMNTEAFFGQGTRLTVV.

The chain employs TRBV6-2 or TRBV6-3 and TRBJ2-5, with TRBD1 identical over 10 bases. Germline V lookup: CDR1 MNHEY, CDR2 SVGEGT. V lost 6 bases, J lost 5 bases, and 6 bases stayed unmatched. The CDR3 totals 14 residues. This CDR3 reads CASSLTGGRETQYF. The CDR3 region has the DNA TGTGCCAGCAGCTTGACAGGGGGCAGGGAGACCCAGTACTTC.

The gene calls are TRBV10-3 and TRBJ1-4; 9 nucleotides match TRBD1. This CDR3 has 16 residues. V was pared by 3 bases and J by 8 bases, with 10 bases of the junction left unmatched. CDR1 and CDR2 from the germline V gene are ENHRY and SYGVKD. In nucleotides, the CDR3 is TGTGCCATCAGTGAAGTCCCGGGACAGGGTGCCGAAAAACTGTTTTTT. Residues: CAISEVPGQGAEKLFF.

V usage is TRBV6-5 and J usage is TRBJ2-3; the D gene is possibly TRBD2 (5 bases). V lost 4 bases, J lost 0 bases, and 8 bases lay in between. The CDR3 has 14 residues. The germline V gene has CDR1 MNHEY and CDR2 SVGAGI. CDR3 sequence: CASSSGLSTDTQYF. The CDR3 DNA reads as TGTGCCAGCAGTTCGGGGTTGAGCACAGATACGCAGTATTTT.

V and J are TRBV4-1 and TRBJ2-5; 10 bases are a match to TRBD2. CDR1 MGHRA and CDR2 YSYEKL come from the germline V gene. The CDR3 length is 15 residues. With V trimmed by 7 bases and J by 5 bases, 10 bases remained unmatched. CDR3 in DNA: TGCGCCAGCAAGGCTAGCGGGGGCTGGAGGGAGACCCAGTACTTC. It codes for CASKASGGWRETQYF.

The CDR3 nucleotides read TGTGCCATCAGTGCATACAGGGGGAACACTGAAGCTTTCTTT. Its protein product is CAISAYRGNTEAFF. The rearrangement joins TRBV10-3 to TRBJ1-1; 7 bases map to TRBD1. Losses at the gene ends were 4 bases for V and 1 base for J; bases not matched to a gene: 3. CDR1 is ENHRY and CDR2 is SYGVKD in the germline V gene. CDR3 length: 14 amino acids.

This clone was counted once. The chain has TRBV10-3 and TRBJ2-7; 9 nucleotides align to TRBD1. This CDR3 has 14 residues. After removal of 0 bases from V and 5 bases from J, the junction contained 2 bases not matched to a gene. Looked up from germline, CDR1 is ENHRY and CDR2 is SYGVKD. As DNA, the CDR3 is TGTGCCATCAGTGAGTCCACAGGGGGCAACGAGCAGTACTTC. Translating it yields CAISESTGGNEQYF.

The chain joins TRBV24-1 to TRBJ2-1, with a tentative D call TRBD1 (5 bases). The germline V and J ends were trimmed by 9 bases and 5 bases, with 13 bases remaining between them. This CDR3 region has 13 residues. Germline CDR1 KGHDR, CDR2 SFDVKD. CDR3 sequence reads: CATQGMRHNEQFF. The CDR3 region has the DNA TGTGCCACCCAGGGTATGCGCCACAATGAGCAGTTCTTC.

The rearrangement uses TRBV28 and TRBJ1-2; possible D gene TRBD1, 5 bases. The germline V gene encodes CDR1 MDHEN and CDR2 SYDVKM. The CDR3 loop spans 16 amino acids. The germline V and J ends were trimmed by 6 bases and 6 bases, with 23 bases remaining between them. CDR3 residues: CASSTLNRFTPDGYTF. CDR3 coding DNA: TGTGCCAGCAGCACCTTGAACAGGTTCACTCCTGATGGCTACACCTTC.

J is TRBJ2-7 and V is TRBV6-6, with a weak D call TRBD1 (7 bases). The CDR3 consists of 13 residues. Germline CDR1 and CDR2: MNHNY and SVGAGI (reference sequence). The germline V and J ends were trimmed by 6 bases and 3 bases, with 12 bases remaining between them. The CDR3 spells CASRAGGNYEQYF. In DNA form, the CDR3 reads TGTGCCAGCAGGGCAGGGGGGAACTACGAGCAGTACTTC.

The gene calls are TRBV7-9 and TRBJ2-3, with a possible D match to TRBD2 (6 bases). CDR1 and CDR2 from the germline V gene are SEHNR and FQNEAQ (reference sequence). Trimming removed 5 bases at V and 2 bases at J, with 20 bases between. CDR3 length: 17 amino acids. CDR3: CASSPLGRDLDTDTQYF. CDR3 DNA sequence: TGTGCCAGCAGCCCCCTAGGCAGGGACTTGGACACAGATACGCAGTATTTT.

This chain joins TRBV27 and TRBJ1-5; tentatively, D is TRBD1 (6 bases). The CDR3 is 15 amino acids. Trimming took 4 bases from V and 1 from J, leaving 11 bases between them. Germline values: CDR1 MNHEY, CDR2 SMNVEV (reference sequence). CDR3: CASSSGGGSNQPQHF. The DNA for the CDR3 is TGTGCCAGCAGTTCGGGAGGGGGAAGCAATCAGCCCCAGCATTTT.

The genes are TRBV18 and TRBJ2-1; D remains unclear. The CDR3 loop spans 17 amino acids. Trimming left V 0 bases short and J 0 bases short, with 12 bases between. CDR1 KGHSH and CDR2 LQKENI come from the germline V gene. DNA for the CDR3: TGTGCCAGCTCACCACCCTCCGACTCAAGCTCCTACAATGAGCAGTTCTTC. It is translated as CASSPPSDSSSYNEQFF.

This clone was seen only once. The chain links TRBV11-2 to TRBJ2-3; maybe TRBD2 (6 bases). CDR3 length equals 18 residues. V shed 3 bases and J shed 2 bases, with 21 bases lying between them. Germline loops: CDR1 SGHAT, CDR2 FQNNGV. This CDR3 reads CASSFSFGAGRLTDTQYF. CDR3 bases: TGTGCCAGCAGCTTTTCGTTCGGCGCGGGGCGGCTCACAGATACGCAGTATTTT.

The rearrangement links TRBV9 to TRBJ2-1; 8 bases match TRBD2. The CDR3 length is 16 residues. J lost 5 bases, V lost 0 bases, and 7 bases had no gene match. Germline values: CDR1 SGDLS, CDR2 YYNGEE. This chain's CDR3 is CASSVGGGGPHNEQFF. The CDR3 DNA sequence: TGTGCCAGCAGCGTAGGGGGCGGGGGGCCGCACAATGAGCAGTTCTTC.

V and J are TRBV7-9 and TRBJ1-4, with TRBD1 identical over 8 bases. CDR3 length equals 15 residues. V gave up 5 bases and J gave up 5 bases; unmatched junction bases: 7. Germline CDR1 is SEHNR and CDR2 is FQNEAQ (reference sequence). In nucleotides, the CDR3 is TGTGCCAGCAGCACCCGGGACAGGAGGAATGAAAAACTGTTTTTT. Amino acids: CASSTRDRRNEKLFF. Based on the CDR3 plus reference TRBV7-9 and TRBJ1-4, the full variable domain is DTGVSQNPRHKITKRGQNVTFRCDPISEHNRLYWYRQTLGQGPEFLTYFQNEAQLEKSRLLSDRFSAERPKGSFSTLEIQRTEQGDSAMYLCASSTRDRRNEKLFFGSGTQLSVL.